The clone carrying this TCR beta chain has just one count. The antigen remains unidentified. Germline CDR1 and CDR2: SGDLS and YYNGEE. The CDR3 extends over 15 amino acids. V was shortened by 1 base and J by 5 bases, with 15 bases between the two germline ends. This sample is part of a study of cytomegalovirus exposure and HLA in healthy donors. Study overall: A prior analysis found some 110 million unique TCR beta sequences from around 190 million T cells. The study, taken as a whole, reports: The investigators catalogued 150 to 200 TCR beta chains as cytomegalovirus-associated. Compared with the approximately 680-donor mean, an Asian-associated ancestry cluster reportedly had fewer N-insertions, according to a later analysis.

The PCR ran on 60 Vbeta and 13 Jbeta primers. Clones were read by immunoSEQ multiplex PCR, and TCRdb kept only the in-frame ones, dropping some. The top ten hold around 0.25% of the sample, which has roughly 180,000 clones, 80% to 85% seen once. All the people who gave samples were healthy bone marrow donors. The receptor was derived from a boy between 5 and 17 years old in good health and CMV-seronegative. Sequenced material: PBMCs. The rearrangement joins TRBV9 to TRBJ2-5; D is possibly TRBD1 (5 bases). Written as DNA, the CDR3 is TGTGCCAGCAGCGTAAACTTAGGGGCCGGGGAGACCCAGTACTTC. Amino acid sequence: CASSVNLGAGETQYF.